The present entry profiles one TCR beta chain with its context. The junction does not match germline at one end; this may be a read error. The sample is drawn from a study of tumor-infiltrating lymphocytes in primary liver carcinoma. Each 20-30 mg portion of unsorted bulk tissue served as the source for co-extraction of RNA and DNA. Germline lookup yields CDR1 MGHRA and CDR2 YSYEKL. CDR3 length: 15 amino acids. cDNA specific to TCR beta was made from 500 to 650 ng of total RNA, with a constant-region primer employed for priming. Each TCR beta library was derived from three nested multiplex PCR rounds that employed slightly modified ARM-PCR. The first two PCR rounds, around 10 cycles each, used TRBV1-TRBV30 forward primers and a C-beta reverse primer. TCRdb reprocessed the multiplex PCR reads with MiXCR, giving one entry per CDR3 protein. Counted here are 40,000 or so distinct CDR3 sequences, 75% occurring once; the ten biggest clones make up about 37%.

This TCR was recovered from a woman aged 30 to 39 with primary liver carcinoma and hepatitis B virus infection. The chain carries TRBV4-1 and TRBJ2-7; D call uncertain. The sample was tumor-adjacent normal liver tissue. The CDR3 is CAGSQVFGTDYEQYF. CDR3 in DNA: TGCGCCGGCAGCCAAGTCTTCGGTACAGACTACGAGCAGTACTTC.